The subject of this entry is one T cell receptor (beta chain). What it recognizes is unknown. The sample belongs to a study of T cells in localized non-small cell lung cancer. Study-wide results and caveats: There were a median around 60 of the top 100 tumor clones appearing in adjacent lung. The study found T cell clonality highest in uninvolved adjacent lung, above tumor.

The CDR3 spans 18 residues. Germline V gene lookup returns CDR1 MNHNS and CDR2 SASEGT. V trimming: 4 bases; J trimming: 3 bases; junction bases outside the gene matches: 17. TCRdb's copy holds only in-frame clones and misses some; the assay was immunoSEQ multiplex PCR. The sample records tens of thousands of clones, about 80% being singletons. This sequence joins TRBV6-1 and TRBJ1-1, with 7 bases fitting TRBD1. The sequence was obtained from a man between 35 and 75 years old with stage II lung adenocarcinoma. Sequencing was performed on PBMCs, taken before any cancer treatment. The chain's CDR3 is CASSAFRGWDSGDTEAFF. In DNA, the CDR3 is TGTGCCAGCAGTGCATTCAGGGGGTGGGATTCAGGAGACACTGAAGCTTTCTTT.